The T cell receptor beta chain described here comes from a study of T cell changes during pregnancy in multiple sclerosis. Germline V gene data show CDR1 as MDHEN and CDR2 as SYDVKM. Losses at the gene ends were 2 bases for V and 2 bases for J; bases not matched to a gene: 0. The CDR3 consists of 13 residues. Only in-frame clones appear in the TCRdb table, and some are missing; sequencing was by immunoSEQ multiplex PCR. The sample has approximately 90,000 clones, roughly 89% seen once; the top ten hold over 1.5%. This material consisted of peripheral blood, taken after pregnancy. The sequence came from a female donor in good health, enrolled as a control in a pregnancy study. The V and J genes are TRBV28 and TRBJ2-7; 7 nucleotides agree with TRBD2. CDR3 sequence: CASSLAGAYEQYF. The CDR3 DNA reads TGTGCCAGCAGTTTAGCGGGGGCCTACGAGCAGTACTTC.